The 17 T cell receptor beta chains below were found in one sample sequenced in a study of identical twins. TCRdb reprocessed the 5' RACE reads with MiXCR, giving one entry per CDR3 protein. The sample lists approximately 500,000 distinct CDR3 sequences, 15% occurring once. The sample also formed part of further work on yellow fever vaccine responses in identical twins.

Sequenced: CD4+ T cells sorted from blood. The receptors come from a woman aged 18 to 35 in good health.

This clonotype has just a few counts. This chain joins TRBV7-8 and TRBJ2-1, with 8 bases aligning to TRBD2. The CDR3 contains 14 residues. V lost 6 bases and J lost 7; bases outside the gene matches: 8. The germline V gene has CDR1 SGHVS and CDR2 FQNEAQ. The CDR3 nucleotides are TGTGCCAGCAGACCGGGACTAGAGTTGAATGAGCAGTTCTTC. This sequence encodes CASRPGLELNEQFF.

The sample holds a few counts of this clonotype. The rearrangement uses TRBV6-1 and TRBJ2-7, with D tentatively TRBD1 (5 bases). CDR3 size: 13 residues. Per the germline V gene, CDR1 is MNHNS and CDR2 is SASEGT. The V end was cut by 4 bases, the J end by 6 bases, with 13 bases between. The CDR3 loop is CASSGKGNSEQYV. CDR3 coding DNA: TGTGCCAGCAGTGGGAAGGGGAATTCCGAGCAGTACGTC.

The chain carries TRBV24-1 and TRBJ2-2, with 9 positions matching TRBD2. CDR3 length: 17 amino acids. The junction had 15 bases not matched to a gene; V was cut back by 11 bases and J by 3 bases. Germline V gene data show CDR1 as KGHDR and CDR2 as SFDVKD. This CDR3 reads CAIKGGDIAGDTGELFF. The CDR3 bases are TGTGCCATAAAAGGCGGAGATATAGCGGGAGACACCGGGGAGCTGTTTTTT.

J is TRBJ2-6 and V is TRBV6-1; tentative D call: TRBD2 (6 bases). CDR1 and CDR2 from the germline V gene are MNHNS and SASEGT. Deletions cut 8 bases from V and 0 bases from J, with 11 bases between. The CDR3 is 15 amino acids. The CDR3 DNA reads as TGTGCCAGCTTCGCGGGGAGCTCTGGGGCCAACGTCCTGACTTTC. This gives the protein CASFAGSSGANVLTF.

This clonotype has only a few counts. The V call is TRBV12-3 or TRBV12-4, the J call TRBJ2-7, with 9 bases fitting TRBD2. The V segment lost 2 bases and the J segment 6 bases; nucleotides outside the gene matches: 2. The CDR3 is made up of 13 amino acids. The CDR3 sequence: CASSLLAGSEQYF. The DNA of the CDR3 is TGTGCCAGCAGTTTACTAGCGGGAAGCGAGCAGTACTTC.

This chain joins TRBV29-1 and TRBJ2-5; 9 bases fit TRBD1. The germline gives CDR1 SQVTM, CDR2 ANQGSEA. The CDR3 length is 14 residues. J gave up 4 bases and V 5 bases, and 8 bases lay outside the gene matches. CDR3: CSVQQGARLETQYF. CDR3 nucleotides: TGCAGCGTTCAACAGGGGGCTAGGCTAGAGACCCAGTACTTC.

The J gene is TRBJ1-1, the V gene TRBV3-1; no reliable D call. In germline, CDR1 is LGHDT, CDR2 YNNKEL (reference sequence). V was trimmed by 1 base and J by 8 bases, leaving 8 bases between them. This CDR3 has 12 amino acids. The CDR3 DNA follows: TGTGCCAGCAGCCAAGCAGAGGGCGAAGCTTTCTTT. Protein product: CASSQAEGEAFF.

This clonotype turned up a few times. The chain has TRBV2 and TRBJ2-1; 7 nucleotides align to TRBD1. The V segment lost 8 bases and the J segment 1 base; nucleotides outside the gene matches: 5. The V gene's germline CDR1 is SNHLY and CDR2 FYNNEI. There are 14 residues in the CDR3. The CDR3 bases are TGTGCCAGCGTCCGGGGACAGTCCTACAATGAGCAGTTCTTC. This encodes CASVRGQSYNEQFF.

The chain recombines TRBV28 with TRBJ2-3; 8 bases agree with TRBD2. Germline CDR1 is MDHEN and CDR2 is SYDVKM. With V trimmed by 8 bases and J by 4 bases, 11 bases remained unmatched. CDR3 length equals 15 residues. CDR3 protein: CASSQPAGEADTQYF. The CDR3 coding sequence is TGTGCCAGCTCCCAACCAGCGGGAGAGGCAGATACGCAGTATTTT. Supplemented by reference TRBV28 and TRBJ2-3, the full variable domain reads DVKVTQSSRYLVKRTGEKVFLECVQDMDHENMFWYRQDPGLGLRLIYFSYDVKMKEKGDIPEGYSVSREKKERFSLILESASTNQTSMYLCASSQPAGEADTQYFGPGTRLTVL.

V and J are TRBV7-3 and TRBJ2-2, with D unresolved. V lost 1 base and J lost 2, with 8 bases in between. CDR1 is SGHTA and CDR2 is FQGTGA in the germline V gene. The length of the CDR3 is 15 residues. The CDR3 reads CASSLISHNTGELFF. The CDR3 DNA reads as TGTGCCAGCAGCTTAATTTCCCACAACACCGGGGAGCTGTTTTTT.

V usage is TRBV6-4 and J usage is TRBJ2-3; 9 bases are a match to TRBD1. The CDR3 is 15 residues long. Germline V lookup: CDR1 MRHNA, CDR2 SNTAGT. The J segment lost 5 bases and the V segment lost 3 bases, leaving 6 bases of the junction unmatched. CDR3 residues: CASSEGDREGDTQYF. The CDR3 nucleotides are TGTGCCAGCAGTGAGGGGGACAGGGAGGGAGATACGCAGTATTTT.

This clonotype was observed a few times. The chain recombines TRBV3-1 with TRBJ2-2, with D maybe TRBD2 (7 bases). The CDR3 loop spans 17 amino acids. The germline V and J ends were trimmed by 4 bases and 5 bases, with 20 bases remaining between them. CDR1 and CDR2 from the germline V gene are LGHDT and YNNKEL (reference sequence). In DNA form, the CDR3 reads TGTGCCAGCAGCCGGGGGGGCGCCATGTTTTCGACCGGGGAGCTGTTTTTT. Its translation: CASSRGGAMFSTGELFF.

This clonotype was seen only once. This rearrangement joins TRBV7-8 to TRBJ2-1, with a tentative D call TRBD2 (6 bases). This CDR3 is 15 amino acids long. Trimming stripped 3 bases from V and 10 bases from J, with 19 bases between. The germline V gene encodes CDR1 SGHVS and CDR2 FQNEAQ. CDR3: CASSFQRAGTREQFF. The CDR3 DNA reads as TGTGCCAGCAGCTTTCAGCGGGCAGGTACACGGGAGCAGTTCTTC. Full variable domain (missing parts from reference TRBV7-8 and TRBJ2-1): GAGVSQSPRYKVAKRGQDVALRCDPISGHVSLFWYQQALGQGPEFLTYFQNEAQLDKSGLPSDRFFAERPEGSVSTLKIQRTQQEDSAVYLCASSFQRAGTREQFFGPGTRLTVL.

There are a few counts of this clonotype. The CDR3 loop is CASSLGYPNTGELFF. Here the CDR3 DNA reads TGCGCCAGCAGCTTGGGGTACCCAAACACCGGGGAGCTGTTTTTT. The V gene is TRBV5-1, the J gene TRBJ2-2; no reliable D call. The germline gives CDR1 SGHRS, CDR2 YFSETQ. This CDR3 is built from 15 residues. Trimming removed 0 bases from V and 2 bases from J, with 8 bases in between.

There are a few counts of this clonotype. The chain employs TRBV3-1 and TRBJ1-5; D remains ambiguous. The CDR3 is 14 amino acids. Trimming took off 3 bases at V and 0 bases at J, with 6 bases between the two ends. In germline, CDR1 is LGHDT, CDR2 YNNKEL (reference sequence). The CDR3 is CASSHSDSNQPQHF. In nucleotides, the CDR3 is TGTGCCAGCAGCCACAGCGATAGCAATCAGCCCCAGCATTTT.

This clonotype occurred a few times. The rearrangement joins TRBV10-3 to TRBJ2-7; perhaps TRBD1 as D (6 bases). Germline CDR1 is ENHRY and CDR2 is SYGVKD. V was clipped by 6 bases and J by 5 bases, with 20 bases between them. The CDR3 has 15 residues. CDR3 amino acids: CAISRSTGLLNEQYV. CDR3 bases: TGTGCCATCAGCCGATCTACAGGGCTTCTGAACGAGCAGTACGTC.

The rearrangement joins TRBV25-1 to TRBJ2-1, with unresolved D. V was trimmed by 5 bases and J by 4 bases, leaving 12 bases between them. This CDR3 has 14 amino acids. Germline CDR1 is MGHDK and CDR2 is SYGVNS. For the CDR3, the DNA is TGTGCCAGCAGTCGTCTATCCGGGTACAATGAGCAGTTCTTC. Its protein product is CASSRLSGYNEQFF.